A single sample is the source of the 3 T cell receptor beta chains below, sequenced in a study of glioma-infiltrating T cells. Using RNA template, CDR3s of TCR alpha and beta were amplified with iRepertoire arm-PCR. TCRdb reprocessed the multiplex PCR reads with MiXCR, giving one entry per CDR3 protein. The sample has fewer than 7,500 distinct CDR3 sequences; about 40% are singletons. Sequences were obtained from glioma tissue, nonneoplastic brain tissue, or PBMCs (not recorded which). Every receptor here comes from a human donor with low-grade glioma or glioblastoma, undergoing nonglioma brain surgery, or in good health (not recorded which).

This clonotype is medium-sized. This rearrangement joins TRBV3-1 to TRBJ1-5; D is ambiguous. Germline loops: CDR1 LGHDT, CDR2 YNNKEL (reference sequence). CDR3 length: 12 residues. Trimming left V 1 base short and J 9 bases short, with 7 bases between. CDR3 sequence reads: CASSQGGSPQHF. In DNA, the CDR3 is TGTGCCAGCAGCCAAGGGGGATCGCCCCAGCATTTT.

The rearrangement joins TRBV7-8 to TRBJ1-6, with D tentatively TRBD1 (5 bases). Trimming took 5 bases from V and 7 from J, leaving 15 bases between them. The CDR3 sequence is 15 residues long. In germline, CDR1 is SGHVS, CDR2 FQNEAQ. CDR3 region: CASSQHRIQNSPLHF. The CDR3 DNA reads as TGTGCCAGCAGCCAGCACAGGATCCAGAATTCACCCCTCCACTTT. The whole variable domain, filled in from reference TRBV7-8 and TRBJ1-6, reads GAGVSQSPRYKVAKRGQDVALRCDPISGHVSLFWYQQALGQGPEFLTYFQNEAQLDKSGLPSDRFFAERPEGSVSTLKIQRTQQEDSAVYLCASSQHRIQNSPLHFGNGTRLTVT.

Many counts were recorded for this clonotype. J is TRBJ1-3 and V is TRBV12-3 or TRBV12-4; 8 nucleotides align to TRBD1. This CDR3 has 18 amino acids. V lost 4 bases to trimming and J lost 0 bases; unmatched junction nucleotides: 11. The CDR3 sequence is CASSSGQALLGSGNTIYF. Written as DNA, the CDR3 is TGTGCCAGCAGTTCGGGACAGGCCCTCCTAGGCTCTGGAAACACCATATATTTT.